This is a list of T cell receptor beta chains from one sample in a study of CD8+CD57+ T cells in acquired aplastic anemia. TCRdb processed the reads anew with MiXCR; each CDR3 protein has one entry. Found here are hundreds of thousands of distinct CDR3 sequences, around 43% of them singletons; the top ten hold about 7.8%. Sequencing was done on a sample of sorted CD4+, CD8+, or CD8+CD57+ T cells (not recorded which) from PBMCs. The receptors shown here come from a human donor with aplastic anemia. Both conserved end residues are trimmed from each CDR3. Fields, in order: D gene, V gene, CDR3 protein. A D gene is named only where the DNA matches it firmly.

>.|TRBV24-1
ATSDFLALGETQY
>TRBD1|TRBV15
ATSSDGQDGSQPQH
>TRBD2|TRBV20-1
SALAGGSYEQY
>.|TRBV9
ASSAQGLDTIY
>.|TRBV20-1
SAFISGGSFSYEQY
>.|TRBV10-3
AISEVQGESDEQF
>.|TRBV7-7
ASSASIADTQY
>.|TRBV7-9
ASSRHLLEKLF
>.|TRBV2
ASSHEGGNEQF
>TRBD2|TRBV7-9
ASSNSGGAKDTQY
>.|TRBV6-5
ASSYSISSSDEQF
>.|TRBV27
ASTPPGASTEAF
>.|TRBV4-1
ASSHPWGRQSPEAF
>TRBD1|TRBV20-1
SAKGQTTYEQY
>.|TRBV20-1
SAPNPGITEAF
>.|TRBV4-3
ASSQEFLGEAF
>.|TRBV7-6
ASSRREGAGYT
>TRBD1|TRBV15
ATSGDRVDYGYT
>.|TRBV25-1
ASSESGAHTDTQY
>.|TRBV19
ASSIEGNQPQH
>.|TRBV7-6
ASSLLHFMGVPYEQY
>TRBD1|TRBV5-1
ASPVRGSSGYT
>TRBD2|TRBV2
ASSPGWAGGFGDEQF
>.|TRBV12-5
ASSLYDQSNTQY
>TRBD2|TRBV6-1
ASSWTSGSSYEQY
>TRBD1|TRBV18
ASQPGQGGTEAF
>.|TRBV25-1
ASSEVSPPGAPEAF
>TRBD1|TRBV9
ASSAPRQGPSSGANVLT
>TRBD2|TRBV7-2
ATSDPRTSGGARDTQY
>.|TRBV6-2/TRBV6-3
ASSPYRVSGGYT
>TRBD2|TRBV24-1
ATSDLASGGNNEQF
>TRBD1|TRBV7-3
ASSPGQVFSPLH
>TRBD1|TRBV10-1
ASRTGDRIQPQH
>.|TRBV11-3
ASSLIGATKQY
>.|TRBV19
ASSISLTAGNEQF
>.|TRBV2
ASSDWARTAYGYT
>.|TRBV10-3
AISEGLANYGYT
>.|TRBV19
ASSRRPLLENTEAF
>.|TRBV6-1
ASSEALTGSDGYT
>TRBD1|TRBV9
ASSPKDRGLYEQY
>.|TRBV19
ATGEGSAYQPQH
>TRBD1|TRBV13
ASSLGQGGAGYT
>.|TRBV20-1
SASPLDQETQY
>TRBD2|TRBV7-2
ASIRGDPPYEQY
>TRBD2|TRBV11-2
ASSSLLGTRRGGYNEQF